This TCR beta chain came from a study of cytomegalovirus exposure and HLA in healthy donors. Study-wide results and caveats: Most TCR sequences proved rare, with some public TCRs found in many donors. A few CMV-associated chains proved CMV antigen-specific in vitro. Segments of the TCR beta V type were, in most cases, productive about 90% or about 30% of the time in an earlier analysis.

A remark on this clone: Its antigen is still unknown.

CDR1 is SEHNR, CDR2 FQNEAQ, per germline (reference sequence). The CDR3 sequence is 14 residues long. V shed 3 bases, J shed 0 bases, and the junction held 1 base outside the gene matches. The PCR contained 60 Vbeta and 13 Jbeta primers. Per the original methods: Unique TCR beta chains numbered approximately 80 million in a later analysis, with approximately 10 million shared. The repertoire was sequenced with immunoSEQ multiplex PCR; TCRdb's copy has only in-frame clones and lacks some. V, J and clone size are those of that table, while D and trimming were read from the DNA. The data contain approximately 160,000 clones, less than 90% of them seen just once; the ten biggest clones take up 4.5% to 5.5%.

This rearrangement joins TRBV7-9 to TRBJ1-1, with 7 bases matching TRBD1. The sample consisted of PBMCs. The source of this sequence is a woman aged 45-60 years in good health and CMV-seropositive. The CDR3 loop is CASSLGQMNTEAFF. The DNA for the CDR3 is TGTGCCAGCAGCTTGGGACAGATGAACACTGAAGCTTTCTTT.